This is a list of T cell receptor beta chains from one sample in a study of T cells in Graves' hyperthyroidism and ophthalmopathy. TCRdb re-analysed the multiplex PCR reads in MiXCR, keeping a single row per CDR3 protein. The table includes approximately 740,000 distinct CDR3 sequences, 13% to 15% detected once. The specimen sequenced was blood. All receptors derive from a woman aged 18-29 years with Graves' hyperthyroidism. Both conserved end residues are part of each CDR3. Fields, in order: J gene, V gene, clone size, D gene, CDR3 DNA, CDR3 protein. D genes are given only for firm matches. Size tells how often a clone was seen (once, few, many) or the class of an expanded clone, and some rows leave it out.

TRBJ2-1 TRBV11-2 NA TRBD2 TGTGCCAGCAGCTTAATCAGACGGGGGGATGAGCAGTTCTTC CASSLIRRGDEQFF
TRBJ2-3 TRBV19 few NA TGTGCCAGTAGTATCAAGCTCACAGATACGCAGTATTTT CASSIKLTDTQYF
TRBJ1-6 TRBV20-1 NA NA TGCAGTGCCGGATCCGGGACGGACTATTCACCCCCCCACTTT CSAGSGTDYSPPHF
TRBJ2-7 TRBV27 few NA TGTGCCAGCAGTTCGTTAGGGGGGACGGCTACCTACGAGCAGTACTTC CASSSLGGTATYEQYF
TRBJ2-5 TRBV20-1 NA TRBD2 TGCAGTGCCCCTAAGACTAGCGGGCGGAGAGAGACCCAGTACTTC CSAPKTSGRRETQYF
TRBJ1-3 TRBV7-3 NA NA TGTGCCAGCAGCTTAATGGGGTCTGGAAACACCATATATTTT CASSLMGSGNTIYF
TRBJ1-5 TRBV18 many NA TGTGCCAGCTCACCGGGGACATCGGTCAATCAGCCCCAGCATTTT CASSPGTSVNQPQHF
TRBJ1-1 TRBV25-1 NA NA TGTGCCAGCAGTGAATGGGGGGGATTTGAAGCTTTCTTT CASSEWGGFEAFF
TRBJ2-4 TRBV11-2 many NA TGTGCCAGCAGCCCCCTCCCGGCGAGTCACACGAAAAACATTCAGTACTTC CASSPLPASHTKNIQYF
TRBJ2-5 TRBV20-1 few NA TGCAGTGCTAGAAACGGGGCGGTCCCCCAAGAGACCCAGTACTTC CSARNGAVPQETQYF
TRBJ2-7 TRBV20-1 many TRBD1 TGCAGTGCTAGAGCCCTCGACAGGGTTGCTGCCTACGAGCAGTACTTC CSARALDRVAAYEQYF
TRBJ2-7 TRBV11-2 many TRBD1 TGTGCCAGCAGCCTAAGACAGGGACCCTACGAGCAGTACTTC CASSLRQGPYEQYF
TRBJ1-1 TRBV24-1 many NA TGTGCCACCGGCGGGGATCAGGGGTCCAACGCGGTACTTGAAGCTTTCTTT CATGGDQGSNAVLEAFF
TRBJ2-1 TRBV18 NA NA TGTGCCAGCTCAGGGGGACTTTTAAATGAGCAGTTCTTC CASSGGLLNEQFF
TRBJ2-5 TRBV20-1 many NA TGCAGTGCTAGAGATGTGCCTAAAGAGACCCAGTACTTC CSARDVPKETQYF
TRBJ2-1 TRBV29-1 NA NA TGCAGCGTTGGACTGAACTCCTACAATGAGCAGTTCTTC CSVGLNSYNEQFF
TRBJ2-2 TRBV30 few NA TGTGCCTGGAGGTGGGCCCAAGAGACCACCGGGGAGCTGGTTTTT CAWRWAQETTGELVF